Following are 12 T cell receptor beta chains from one sample sequenced in a study of cytomegalovirus exposure and HLA in healthy donors. Use of 60 Vbeta and 13 Jbeta primers characterized the PCR. Data came from immunoSEQ multiplex PCR; TCRdb stores just in-frame clones and leaves some out. The table shows about 160,000 clones, with 82% occurring only once. Sequences were obtained from PBMCs. These receptors came from a girl under 18 in good health and CMV-seropositive.

V usage is TRBV7-6 and J usage is TRBJ1-5; no definite D call. With 4 bases removed from V and 10 bases from J, the gap between germline ends came to 14 bases. Germline CDR1 and CDR2: SGHVS and FNYEAQ. This CDR3 has 13 residues. Written as DNA, the CDR3 is TGTGCCAGCAGCTCGACGGCGGGCCCACCCCAGCATTTT. It translates to CASSSTAGPPQHF. The whole variable domain, filled in from reference TRBV7-6 and TRBJ1-5, reads GAGVSQSPRYKVTKRGQDVALRCDPISGHVSLYWYRQALGQGPEFLTYFNYEAQQDKSGLPNDRFSAERPEGSISTLTIQRTEQRDSAMYRCASSSTAGPPQHFGDGTRLSIL.

This rearrangement joins TRBV30 to TRBJ2-3; TRBD1 agrees at 8 bases. Unmatched junction bases numbered 6, after V lost 2 bases and J lost 2 bases. The CDR3 sequence is 15 residues long. The germline V gene has CDR1 GTSNPN and CDR2 SVGIG (reference sequence). CDR3 nucleotides: TGTGCCTGGAGTAAGACAGGGGCCCTCACAGATACGCAGTATTTT. Translating it yields CAWSKTGALTDTQYF.

The chain carries TRBV5-4 and TRBJ1-2, with D possibly being TRBD1 (6 bases). Germline V gene lookup returns CDR1 SGHNT and CDR2 YYREEE (reference sequence). The CDR3 is 14 residues long. V was trimmed by 4 bases and J by 9 bases, leaving 19 bases between them. The CDR3 here is CASSRAGALWSYTF. Here the CDR3 DNA reads TGTGCCAGCAGCAGGGCAGGGGCACTATGGAGCTACACCTTC.

The chain has TRBV2 and TRBJ1-4; D is possibly TRBD1 (6 bases). The V gene's germline CDR1 is SNHLY and CDR2 FYNNEI. With 6 bases removed from V and 5 bases from J, the gap between germline ends came to 13 bases. The CDR3 spans 14 residues. The DNA for the CDR3 is TGTGCCAGCAGCGAACAGGGTGAGAATGAAAAACTGTTTTTT. This sequence encodes CASSEQGENEKLFF.

This clone was observed a handful of times. V usage is TRBV9 and J usage is TRBJ2-2; 9 bases align to TRBD1. Per the germline V gene, CDR1 is SGDLS and CDR2 is YYNGEE. Trimming at V came to 2 bases and at J to 6 bases, leaving 5 bases not matched to a gene. CDR3 length equals 15 residues. The CDR3 reads CASSVWDRESGELFF. The CDR3 DNA reads TGTGCCAGCAGCGTCTGGGACAGGGAGTCCGGGGAGCTGTTTTTT.

J is TRBJ1-5 and V is TRBV6-7; D is undetermined. TRBV6-7 is an open reading frame whose function is uncertain. This CDR3 is built from 13 residues. Trimming pared 4 bases from V and 1 base from J, leaving 5 bases between. The CDR3 region is CASSLQSNQPQHF. The CDR3 DNA follows: TGTGCCAGCAGTTTACAAAGCAATCAGCCCCAGCATTTT.

The chain employs TRBV6-5 and TRBJ1-2; D call uncertain. Per germline, CDR1 MNHEY and CDR2 SVGAGI. V lost 2 bases, J lost 0 bases, and 13 bases lay in between. There are 16 residues in the CDR3. The CDR3 DNA reads TGTGCCAGCAGTTACGATATCGGGTTAGCTAACTATGGCTACACCTTC. Its translation: CASSYDIGLANYGYTF.

CDR3 loop: CASSYNRLNYGYTF. The CDR3 DNA is TGTGCCAGCAGTTACAACAGACTAAACTATGGCTACACCTTC. J is TRBJ1-2 and V is TRBV6-5; the D is unclear. The CDR3 has 14 amino acids. The V end was cut by 2 bases, the J end by 2 bases, with 9 bases between. Germline CDR1 reads MNHEY; CDR2 reads SVGAGI.

This chain joins TRBV7-2 and TRBJ1-4; D unclear. Between the trimmed V and J ends, which lost 0 bases and 0 bases, there was a span of 8 bases. CDR1 and CDR2 (germline): SGHTA, FQGNSA. CDR3 length: 16 residues. Here the CDR3 reads CASSLAPPSTNEKLFF. CDR3 nucleotides: TGTGCCAGCAGCTTAGCTCCCCCCTCAACTAATGAAAAACTGTTTTTT.

In its sample, this clone was seen a few times. The chain uses TRBV6-1 and TRBJ2-3; a possible D gene is TRBD1 (6 bases). Between the trimmed V and J ends, which lost 6 bases and 5 bases, there was a span of 18 bases. CDR1 is MNHNS and CDR2 is SASEGT in the germline V gene. This CDR3 has 15 amino acids. The CDR3 protein is CASRNLAGVIDTQYF. The CDR3 DNA sequence: TGTGCCAGCAGGAATCTGGCAGGGGTTATAGATACGCAGTATTTT.

The V call is TRBV2, the J call TRBJ1-5; possible D gene TRBD1, 5 bases. V lost 6 bases to trimming and J lost 6 bases, with 15 bases between them. The germline CDR1 and CDR2 sequences are SNHLY and FYNNEI. The CDR3 is 14 amino acids. The CDR3 nucleotides are TGTGCCAGCAGGGACACCCGGGGAGGTCAGCCCCAGCATTTT. This translates into CASRDTRGGQPQHF.

The chain is built from TRBV7-2 and TRBJ2-5; possibly TRBD1 for D (6 bases). The assigned J gene may be wrong: the sequence end matches TRBJ2-7 better. Germline values: CDR1 SGHTA, CDR2 FQGNSA. CDR3 length: 15 amino acids. The CDR3 nucleotides are TGTGCCAGCAGCGCAGCCGTGGACAGTTTCTACGAGCAGTACTTC. This codes for CASSAAVDSFYEQYF.